This paragraph reports one T cell receptor (beta chain). This clonotype has at least ten counts. Its antigen target is currently unknown. Nothing much larger sits one base from this clone, and base qualities are not available. This sample was taken from a study of T cells in Graves' hyperthyroidism and ophthalmopathy (dated by TCRdb to the late 2010s). Some background on the complete study: Peripheral blood samples were taken at initial diagnosis, before any treatment was given. An independent validation cohort of about 20 hyperthyroidism patients and about 16 patients who later progressed to ophthalmopathy tested prospective prediction of ophthalmopathy. In addition, the study compared T-cell repertoires in thyroid tissue and in blood from 6 or 7 Graves' hyperthyroidism patients. Following sampling, methimazole starting at 30 mg daily was given to hyperthyroidism patients, and high-dose intravenous methylprednisolone was given to ophthalmopathy patients. To identify distinguishing TCR V-J signatures, a discovery cohort of about 95 patients was used, comprising 43 with Graves' ophthalmopathy and 57 with stable Graves' hyperthyroidism. For training and testing, the roughly 93 patients in the discovery cohort were randomly divided in a 7:3 ratio. The paper reports TCR Vbeta CDR3 sequencing of approximately 140 peripheral blood samples: around 45 ophthalmopathy, roughly 80 hyperthyroidism and 17 progressor patients. The research as a whole found: In validation, the model predicted progression to ophthalmopathy a median of around six months before onset, with roughly 70% sensitivity and almost 75% specificity. Sample size was not statistically predetermined, and investigators were not blinded to group allocation. Most expanded thyroid clonotypes (frequency above 0.001) were also detected in blood, suggesting blood repertoires may reflect thyroid immune responses. A model built on a 13 V-J signature distinguished ophthalmopathy from stable hyperthyroidism, reaching about 89% sensitivity and about 81% specificity in cross-validation and 80%/75% in testing.

Measured from the cysteine to the phenylalanine, the CDR3 is 15 residues long. Of all the DNA, just the CDR3 is kept, 45 bases in frame from base 1. V is cut back by 2 bases and J by 6 bases, with 4 bases in the junction unmatched. CDR1 and CDR2 are drawn from the germline V gene: MNHEY, SVGAGI. A patient counted as having stable Graves' hyperthyroidism if no progression to ophthalmopathy occurred over 18 months of follow-up. Hyperthyroidism patients were newly diagnosed, had a disease duration of under 2 months, and were aged 18 to 65 years. Exclusion was applied to patients with uncontrolled infections, other autoimmune diseases, pregnancy or lactation. Clinical symptoms, serum thyroxine and TRAb, thyroid ultrasound, and orbital computed tomography formed the basis for the diagnoses. PBMCs were separated from around 9.1 ml of fresh peripheral blood using Ficoll-Paque density gradient centrifugation. Total RNA was extracted with Trizol reagent, and quality was checked on an Agilent 2100 Bioanalyzer.

The TCR beta CDR3 regions were amplified from RNA transcripts. The first round of RT-PCR for the TCR CDR3 was performed with the HTBI primer set and the Qiagen OneStep RT-PCR kit. Libraries were constructed in a second round of multiplex PCR, after which size selection and purification were performed. The libraries were sequenced on an Illumina HiSeq2000 using paired-end 100 bp reads. The paper's data handling went like this. Raw data were processed with SOAPnuke, discarding reads with adapters, uncalled bases, mean Phred below 15, or no exact constant-primer or identifier match. COPE v1.2.5 was used to merge high-quality paired reads, and clonotypes were defined as unique nucleotide sequences. MiTCR v1.1 was used to align the clonotypes against IMGT TRBV, TRBD and TRBJ reference segments. Analysis was restricted to V-J combinations with a frequency above 0.0001, which covered 98% to 99.2% of repertoires. A TCS score was defined as the ratio of F50 (clonal expansion) to E x V (chaos), with BLOSUM62-based TCRdist applied between CDR3 peptides within each V-J. Welch's t-statistics and random forest reduced just over 500 V-J features to roughly 13, which were used in a naive Bayes classifier (R e1071). The raw public data were reprocessed by TCRdb itself: fastp quality trimming at Q25, MiXCR clonotype calling, in-frame beta chains only. CDR3 protein duplicates are merged, each entry listing the most common genes and DNA. The V and J calls were not made by the authors but by TCRdb's processing. This sample lists around 450,000 distinct CDR3 sequences; about 15% were detected once. The top ten clones comprise around 7.7% of the sample.

The sequenced sample was blood. The receptor was isolated from a young woman with Graves' hyperthyroidism. Recombination joined TRBV6-5 with TRBJ2-5, with 12 bases aligning to TRBD1. Here the CDR3 is given as CASSYAGQGAKTQYF. At the DNA level, the sequence is TGTGCCAGCAGTTACGCGGGACAGGGGGCGAAGACCCAGTACTTC.